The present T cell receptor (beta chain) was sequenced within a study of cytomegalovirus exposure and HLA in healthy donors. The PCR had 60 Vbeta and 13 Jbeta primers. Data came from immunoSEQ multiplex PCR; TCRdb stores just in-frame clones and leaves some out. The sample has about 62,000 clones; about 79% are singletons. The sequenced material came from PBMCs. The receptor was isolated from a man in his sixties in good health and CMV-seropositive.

The chain's CDR3 is CASSLGNKGVRDTQYF. The CDR3 DNA reads as TGTGCCAGCAGCTTAGGGAATAAAGGAGTAAGAGATACGCAGTATTTT. V and J are TRBV7-6 and TRBJ2-3; D remains ambiguous. CDR1 SGHVS and CDR2 FNYEAQ come from the germline V gene. V lost 1 base to trimming and J lost 5 bases, with 16 bases between them. This CDR3 contains 16 residues.